This TCR beta chain was recovered during a study of blood T cell repertoires in COVID-19. In the study overall: Acute and convalescent COVID-19 specimens originated in the United States, Italy and Spain. In each case, the material was cDNA or gDNA derived from T cells, B-cell-depleted T cells, or PBMCs.

The CDR3 covers 16 residues. Trimming took 4 bases from V and 5 from J; bases not matched to a gene: 6. The germline gives CDR1 MNHNS, CDR2 SASEGT. Here immunoSEQ multiplex PCR was the method, and the copy in TCRdb shows in-frame clones only, minus some. The data hold some 120,000 clones, with approximately 74% observed a single time. This clone has only one observation. The material sequenced was peripheral blood. The J gene is TRBJ2-7, the V gene TRBV6-1; 15 bases are a match to TRBD2. The clonotype originates from a man aged 80 or over with COVID-19, enrolled during active disease. CDR3 coding DNA: TGTGCCAGCAGTGGGGGGACTAGCGGGAGGTTCGACGAGCAGTACTTC. Amino acid sequence: CASSGGTSGRFDEQYF.